The sequence of this TCR beta chain was determined in a study of T cell responses to AZD1222 COVID-19 vaccine. General study findings and limits: Seropositive at baseline were only a handful of AZD1222 recipients. Nearly half of spike-specific TCRs reportedly target unmutated variant regions.

Trimming took off 6 bases at V and 8 bases at J, with 11 bases between the two ends. The germline gives CDR1 MNHEY, CDR2 SVGEGT. The CDR3 covers 13 residues. Some clones are missing from TCRdb's copy, which holds only in-frame ones; the method was immunoSEQ multiplex PCR. The sample carries 130,000 or so clones, over 90% recorded once. Details on this clone: Its matching antigen is unknown.

The V call is TRBV6-2 or TRBV6-3, the J call TRBJ1-6; perhaps TRBD1 as D (5 bases). The specimen comprised peripheral blood, sampled on day 0 of AZD1222 vaccination. The TCR was taken from an adult in good health. The CDR3 nucleotides are TGTGCCAGCAGCTCTTGGGGGGATTCACCCCTCCACTTT. Translated, it gives CASSSWGDSPLHF.